Listed here are 32 T cell receptor beta chains from one sample, sequenced in a study of shared clonotypes between healthy human individuals. Method: immunoSEQ multiplex PCR; TCRdb's copy keeps in-frame clones and lacks some. The table shows approximately 350,000 clones, with approximately 97% occurring only once. The sample comprised memory CD8+ T cells sorted from blood. Described subset: CD45RO+ cells pooled with CCR7-negative TemRA cells. The receptors stem from a man aged 25-40 years in good health.

The chain has TRBV29-1 and TRBJ2-1; the match to TRBD2 covers 10 bases. V dropped 5 bases and J dropped 1; count of bases not matched to a gene: 2. The CDR3 loop spans 14 amino acids. Germline V gene data show CDR1 as SQVTM and CDR2 as ANQGSEA. The CDR3 loop is CSVPTSGSYNEQFF. In DNA, the CDR3 is TGCAGCGTTCCGACTAGCGGGTCCTACAATGAGCAGTTCTTC.

This chain joins TRBV4-2 and TRBJ1-5, with 7 positions matching TRBD1. Germline values: CDR1 LGHNA, CDR2 YNFKEQ. The length of the CDR3 is 16 residues. Trimming cost V 4 bases and J 4 bases; bases outside gene matches: 10. CDR3 sequence: CASSPDLQGCNQPQHF. CDR3 in DNA: TGTGCCAGCAGCCCAGATCTACAGGGGTGTAATCAGCCCCAGCATTTT.

CDR3 residues: CAISESRGEQFF. DNA for the CDR3: TGTGCCATCAGTGAGTCGAGAGGTGAGCAGTTCTTC. The chain couples TRBV10-3 to TRBJ2-1; no clear D. Germline CDR1 and CDR2: ENHRY and SYGVKD. V was pared by 0 bases and J by 9 bases, with 6 bases between. The length of the CDR3 is 12 residues.

The V and J genes are TRBV7-3 and TRBJ2-1; D remains unclear. The CDR3 sequence is 15 residues long. Trimming pared 4 bases from V and 6 bases from J, leaving 16 bases between. The germline V gene has CDR1 SGHTA and CDR2 FQGTGA. The chain's CDR3 is CASSSGPTLGNEQFF. The CDR3 DNA sequence: TGTGCCAGCAGCTCTGGGCCGACCCTGGGCAATGAGCAGTTCTTC. Complete variable domain (other parts from reference TRBV7-3 and TRBJ2-1): GAGVSQTPSNKVTEKGKYVELRCDPISGHTALYWYRQSLGQGPEFLIYFQGTGAADDSGLPNDRFFAVRPEGSVSTLKIQRTERGDSAVYLCASSSGPTLGNEQFFGPGTRLTVL.

This chain links TRBV9 with TRBJ2-7; 9 bases fit TRBD2. The CDR3 is made up of 14 amino acids. J was trimmed by 5 bases and V by 0 bases; bases with no gene match: 3. Germline V CDR1 and CDR2: SGDLS, YYNGEE. The CDR3 bases are TGTGCCAGCAGCGTAGATAGCGGGAGCCACGAGCAGTACTTC. This translates into CASSVDSGSHEQYF.

This sequence joins TRBV20-1 and TRBJ1-4; unclear D gene. Per germline, CDR1 DFQATT and CDR2 SNEGSKA (reference sequence). The CDR3 runs to 10 residues. Trimming took 5 bases from V and 5 from J, leaving 3 bases between them. The CDR3, as DNA: TGCAGTGCTGAGAATGAAAAACTGTTTTTT. This translates into CSAENEKLFF.

This clone was found a few times. V is TRBV10-1 and J is TRBJ1-1; D is unclear. Trimming shortened V by 9 bases and J by 2 bases, and 7 bases separated the two germline ends. The length of the CDR3 is 11 residues. In germline, CDR1 is WNHNN, CDR2 SYGVQD (reference sequence). DNA for the CDR3: TGCGCCAGGAGACAAAACACTGAAGCTTTCTTT. Translated, it gives CARRQNTEAFF.

The chain is built from TRBV28 and TRBJ1-2; D is unclear. This CDR3 comprises 14 residues. The V end lost 8 bases, the J end lost 7 bases, and 20 bases lay between the germline ends. Germline lookup yields CDR1 MDHEN and CDR2 SYDVKM. CDR3 region: CASLSVLGRPGYTF. Written as DNA, the CDR3 is TGTGCCAGCCTGTCGGTGCTCGGGCGTCCTGGCTACACCTTC.

The chain recombines TRBV10-3 with TRBJ2-3; D gene unclear. V was cut by 8 bases and J by 0 bases, with 12 bases left in between. The germline gives CDR1 ENHRY, CDR2 SYGVKD. The length of the CDR3 is 14 residues. The CDR3: CAICPGMSTDTQYF. CDR3 DNA sequence: TGTGCCATCTGCCCCGGCATGAGCACAGATACGCAGTATTTT.

The V and J genes are TRBV27 and TRBJ2-5; D remains ambiguous. The CDR3 is 10 amino acids. Germline-derived CDR1 and CDR2 are MNHEY and SMNVEV (reference sequence). The V end lost 5 bases, the J end lost 7 bases, and 5 bases lay between the germline ends. The CDR3 bases are TGTGCCAGCAGTGTTGGGACCCAGTACTTC. Its protein product is CASSVGTQYF.

The CDR3 loop is CASSYWDRDYTGELFF. CDR3 DNA: TGTGCCAGCAGTTACTGGGACAGGGATTACACCGGGGAGCTGTTTTTT. The chain recombines TRBV6-6 with TRBJ2-2, with TRBD1 matching over 9 bases. The CDR3 length is 16 residues. The ends lost 1 base at V and 3 bases at J; junction bases unmatched: 3. Germline V gene data show CDR1 as MNHNY and CDR2 as SVGAGI (reference sequence).

J is TRBJ2-7 and V is TRBV2, with 10 bases identical to TRBD2. Trimming at V came to 6 bases and at J to 0 bases, leaving 2 bases not matched to a gene. The CDR3 covers 14 residues. Looked up from germline, CDR1 is SNHLY and CDR2 is FYNNEI. The CDR3 DNA reads TGTGCCAGCAGGGGACTAGCGAGCTCCTACGAGCAGTACTTC. This translates into CASRGLASSYEQYF.

The V gene is TRBV5-5, the J gene TRBJ2-7; D is unclear. V lost 2 bases, J lost 4 bases, and 4 bases lay in between. The CDR3 has 11 amino acids. Per germline, CDR1 SGHKS and CDR2 YYEKEE (reference sequence). The CDR3, as DNA: TGTGCCAGCAGCTTCGATTACGAGCAGTACTTC. It codes for CASSFDYEQYF. The entire variable domain, with the rest obtained from reference TRBV5-5 and TRBJ2-7, is as follows: DAGVTQSPTHLIKTRGQQVTLRCSPISGHKSVSWYQQVLGQGPQFIFQYYEKEERGRGNFPDRFSARQFPNYSSELNVNALLLGDSALYLCASSFDYEQYFGPGTRLTVT.

This clone was seen a handful of times. The rearrangement links TRBV2 to TRBJ2-2, with TRBD2 matching 10 bases. CDR1 SNHLY and CDR2 FYNNEI come from the germline V gene. The CDR3 sequence is 13 residues long. The V gene end was trimmed by 5 bases and the J gene end by 6 bases; junction bases not matched to a gene: 0. The CDR3 DNA follows: TGTGCCAGCAGTAGCGGGAGGGCCGGGGAGCTGTTTTTT. It yields the protein CASSSGRAGELFF.

CDR3 amino acids: CASSQDRGRSYEQYF. For the CDR3, the DNA is TGCGCCAGCAGCCAAGACAGGGGGCGCTCCTACGAGCAGTACTTC. The chain joins TRBV4-1 to TRBJ2-7; 8 bases fit TRBD1. This CDR3 spans 15 amino acids. J was trimmed by 0 bases and V by 0 bases; bases with no gene match: 1. Germline V gives CDR1 MGHRA, CDR2 YSYEKL.

The chain has TRBV15 and TRBJ2-1; TRBD2 might be the D (6 bases). Trimming pared 8 bases from V and 0 bases from J, leaving 17 bases between. The CDR3 is 16 amino acids. In germline, CDR1 is LNHNV, CDR2 YYDKDF (reference sequence). CDR3 sequence (DNA): TGTGCCACCCGAAAGACTAGTAACAGCTCCTACAATGAGCAGTTCTTC. Encoded protein: CATRKTSNSSYNEQFF. Based on the CDR3 plus reference TRBV15 and TRBJ2-1, the full variable domain is DAMVIQNPRYQVTQFGKPVTLSCSQTLNHNVMYWYQQKSSQAPKLLFHYYDKDFNNEADTPDNFQSRRPNTSFCFLDIRSPGLGDTAMYLCATRKTSNSSYNEQFFGPGTRLTVL.

This clone is a singleton in its sample. This rearrangement joins TRBV19 to TRBJ2-7; 11 bases are a match to TRBD2. Per germline, CDR1 LNHDA and CDR2 SQIVND (reference sequence). The CDR3 sequence is 16 residues long. The V gene end was trimmed by 3 bases and the J gene end by 0 bases; junction bases not matched to a gene: 4. Here the CDR3 reads CASSMGGTSGSYEQYF. The CDR3, as DNA: TGTGCCAGTAGTATGGGGGGGACTAGCGGCTCCTACGAGCAGTACTTC.

This clone was counted a single time. The chain's CDR3 is CASSPGIASGSDTQYF. The CDR3 region has the DNA TGTGCCAGCTCACCAGGGATTGCTAGCGGGAGTGATACGCAGTATTTT. The chain recombines TRBV18 with TRBJ2-3; 10 bases are a match to TRBD2. This CDR3 is 16 amino acids long. Unmatched junction bases numbered 8, after V lost 2 bases and J lost 6 bases. Germline V CDR1 and CDR2: KGHSH, LQKENI.

The chain carries TRBV19 and TRBJ1-1; 8 nucleotides match TRBD1. The V gene's germline CDR1 is LNHDA and CDR2 SQIVND (reference sequence). There are 14 residues in the CDR3. Trimming cost V 3 bases and J 5 bases; bases outside gene matches: 5. This CDR3 reads CASSMDRVGTEAFF. CDR3 nucleotide sequence: TGTGCCAGTAGTATGGACAGGGTTGGGACTGAAGCTTTCTTT.

The chain employs TRBV29-1 and TRBJ1-1; no clear D gene. V was clipped by 4 bases and J by 5 bases, with 11 bases between them. The CDR3 is 12 amino acids. The germline V gene has CDR1 SQVTM and CDR2 ANQGSEA. CDR3 DNA: TGCAGCGTTGGGTCGGGCTCGACTGAAGCTTTCTTT. Amino acids: CSVGSGSTEAFF.

This chain connects TRBV30 to TRBJ2-5; the D gene is possibly TRBD2 (5 bases). Germline V gene lookup returns CDR1 GTSNPN and CDR2 SVGIG (reference sequence). CDR3 length: 13 amino acids. V gave up 2 bases and J gave up 4 bases, with 11 bases separating them. The CDR3, as DNA: TGTGCCTGGAGTTCGACTCGGGGAGAGACCCAGTACTTC. Encoded protein: CAWSSTRGETQYF. The variable domain in full, completed from reference TRBV30 and TRBJ2-5, reads SQTIHQWPATLVQPVGSPLSLECTVEGTSNPNLYWYRQAAGRGLQLLFYSVGIGQISSEVPQNLSASRPQDRQFILSSKKLLLSDSGFYLCAWSSTRGETQYFGPGTRLLVL.

In this sample, this clone turned up a few times. This sequence joins TRBV7-2 and TRBJ1-1, with D perhaps matching TRBD1 (5 bases). Deletions cut 1 base from V and 11 bases from J, with 11 bases between. The CDR3 has 12 amino acids. Germline assignment: CDR1 SGHTA and CDR2 FQGNSA. The CDR3 bases are TGTGCCAGCAGCTTAGACAGGAGGATGGCTTTCTTT. This translates into CASSLDRRMAFF.

J is TRBJ2-7 and V is TRBV28; D remains unclear. V was trimmed by 4 bases and J by 3 bases, leaving 13 bases between them. Germline CDR1 and CDR2: MDHEN and SYDVKM. The CDR3 contains 14 residues. This chain's CDR3 is CASSSPGRLYEQYF. Written as DNA, the CDR3 is TGTGCCAGCAGTTCCCCAGGTCGCCTCTACGAGCAGTACTTC. The full variable domain, its missing parts supplied by reference TRBV28 and TRBJ2-7, is DVKVTQSSRYLVKRTGEKVFLECVQDMDHENMFWYRQDPGLGLRLIYFSYDVKMKEKGDIPEGYSVSREKKERFSLILESASTNQTSMYLCASSSPGRLYEQYFGPGTRLTVT.

The chain is built from TRBV7-9 and TRBJ2-1, with 7 nucleotides matching TRBD1. The CDR3 sequence is 14 residues long. In germline, CDR1 is SEHNR, CDR2 FQNEAQ (reference sequence). Trimming cost V 6 bases and J 5 bases; bases outside gene matches: 7. The CDR3 DNA reads as TGTGCCAGCAGATACGACAGGGCCCACAATGAGCAGTTCTTC. It codes for CASRYDRAHNEQFF.

The chain carries TRBV29-1 and TRBJ1-5; 11 bases are a match to TRBD1. Germline CDR1 reads SQVTM; CDR2 reads ANQGSEA. This CDR3 has 14 residues. Trimming at V came to 6 bases and at J to 5 bases, leaving 6 bases not matched to a gene. The CDR3 reads CSVQGQGGDQPQHF. For the CDR3, the DNA is TGCAGCGTGCAGGGACAGGGGGGGGATCAGCCCCAGCATTTT.

The chain combines TRBV6-1 with TRBJ2-3; no firm D call. Germline lookup yields CDR1 MNHNS and CDR2 SASEGT. CDR3 length equals 15 residues. Between the trimmed V and J ends, which lost 7 bases and 1 base, there was a span of 15 bases. The CDR3 DNA is TGTGCCAGCAAGGCTAGTTATTCAGGCACAGATACGCAGTATTTT. This encodes CASKASYSGTDTQYF.

The chain couples TRBV10-2 to TRBJ1-1, with unresolved D. The CDR3 has 14 amino acids. Germline CDR1 WSHSY, CDR2 SAAADI. Trimming removed 4 bases at V and 8 bases at J, with 17 bases between. CDR3 amino acids: CASSVVAHSLEAFF. The CDR3 bases are TGCGCCAGCAGTGTCGTGGCCCACTCTTTAGAAGCTTTCTTT.

This chain uses TRBV6-6 with TRBJ1-2; D is unresolved. Trimming removed 5 bases from V and 4 bases from J, with 11 bases in between. This CDR3 is built from 13 residues. In germline, CDR1 is MNHNY, CDR2 SVGAGI (reference sequence). CDR3 region: CASSVVVGYGYTF. CDR3 DNA: TGTGCCAGCAGTGTCGTGGTCGGCTATGGCTACACCTTC.

The chain has TRBV4-1 and TRBJ2-1, with 8 bases lining up with TRBD1. The germline gives CDR1 MGHRA, CDR2 YSYEKL. The junction had 6 bases not matched to a gene; V was cut back by 1 base and J by 7 bases. The CDR3 has 15 residues. The CDR3 DNA is TGCGCCAGCAGCCAAGTTGCCAGGGGGCGGAATGAGCAGTTCTTC. It specifies CASSQVARGRNEQFF.

This chain links TRBV27 with TRBJ2-4, with unresolved D. V was shortened by 3 bases and J by 5 bases, with 5 bases between the two germline ends. CDR1 and CDR2 (germline): MNHEY, SMNVEV (reference sequence). The CDR3 runs to 12 residues. The CDR3 spells CASSFTQNIQYF. The CDR3 nucleotides read TGTGCCAGCAGTTTTACCCAAAACATTCAGTACTTC.

J is TRBJ1-5 and V is TRBV19, with TRBD1 as a possible D gene (5 bases). The CDR3 runs to 14 residues. Trimming cost V 0 bases and J 3 bases, with 6 bases left between them. Germline loops: CDR1 LNHDA, CDR2 SQIVND (reference sequence). The DNA for the CDR3 is TGTGCCAGTAGTATAGAAGGACACAATCAGCCCCAGCATTTT. This sequence encodes CASSIEGHNQPQHF. Using reference TRBV19 and TRBJ1-5 for the parts outside the CDR3, the full variable domain is DGGITQSPKYLFRKEGQNVTLSCEQNLNHDAMYWYRQDPGQGLRLIYYSQIVNDFQKGDIAEGYSVSREKKESFPLTVTSAQKNPTAFYLCASSIEGHNQPQHFGDGTRLSIL.

The CDR3: CASSRGGGANLYEQYF. The CDR3 DNA reads TGTGCCAGCAGCCGTGGGGGAGGCGCGAATCTCTACGAGCAGTACTTC. The V and J genes are TRBV5-6 and TRBJ2-7; perhaps TRBD2 as D (6 bases). Looked up from germline, CDR1 is SGHDT and CDR2 is YYEEEE. There are 16 residues in the CDR3. Trimming took off 4 bases at V and 3 bases at J, with 20 bases between the two ends.